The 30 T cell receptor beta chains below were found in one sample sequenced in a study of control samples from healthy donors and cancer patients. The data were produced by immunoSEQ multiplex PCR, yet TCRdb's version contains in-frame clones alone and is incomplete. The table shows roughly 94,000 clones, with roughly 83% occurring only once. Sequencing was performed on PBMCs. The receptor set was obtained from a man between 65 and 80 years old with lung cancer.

In DNA form, the CDR3 reads TGTGCCAGCAGTGGACAGGGCCATGGCAATCAGCCCCAGCATTTT. It encodes CASSGQGHGNQPQHF. The gene calls are TRBV6-2 or TRBV6-3 and TRBJ1-5; 8 bases line up with TRBD1. The CDR3 runs 15 residues. V shed 5 bases and J 2 bases; nucleotides not matched to a gene: 5. Germline loops: CDR1 MNHEY, CDR2 SVGEGT.

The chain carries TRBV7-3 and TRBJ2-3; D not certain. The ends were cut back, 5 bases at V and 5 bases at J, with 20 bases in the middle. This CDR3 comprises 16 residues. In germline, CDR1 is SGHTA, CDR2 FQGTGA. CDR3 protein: CASSLGLASRGDTQYF. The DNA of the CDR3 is TGTGCCAGCAGCCTAGGGCTTGCGTCCCGCGGAGATACGCAGTATTTT.

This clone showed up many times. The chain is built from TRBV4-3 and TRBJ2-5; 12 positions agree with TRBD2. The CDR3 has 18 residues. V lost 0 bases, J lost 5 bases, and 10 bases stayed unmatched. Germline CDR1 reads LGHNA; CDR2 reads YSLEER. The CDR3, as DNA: TGCGCCAGCAGCCAAGAACCTAGCGGGGGGGCCGGTCGTGAGACCCAGTACTTC. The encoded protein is CASSQEPSGGAGRETQYF.

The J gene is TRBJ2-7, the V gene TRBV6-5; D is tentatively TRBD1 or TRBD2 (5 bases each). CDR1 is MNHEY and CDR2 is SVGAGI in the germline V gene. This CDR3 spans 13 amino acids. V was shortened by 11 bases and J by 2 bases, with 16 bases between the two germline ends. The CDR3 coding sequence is TGTGCCGAAGGACCAGGGAGAACCTACGAGCAGTACTTC. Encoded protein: CAEGPGRTYEQYF.

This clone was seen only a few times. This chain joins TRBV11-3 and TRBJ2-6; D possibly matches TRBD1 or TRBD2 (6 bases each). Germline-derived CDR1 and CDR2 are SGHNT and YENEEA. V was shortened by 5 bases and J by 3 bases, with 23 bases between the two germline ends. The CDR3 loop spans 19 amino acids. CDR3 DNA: TGTGCCAGCAGCCCCGCAGGGGCGCGGGATGAGGTTGGGGCCAACGTCCTGACTTTC. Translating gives CASSPAGARDEVGANVLTF.

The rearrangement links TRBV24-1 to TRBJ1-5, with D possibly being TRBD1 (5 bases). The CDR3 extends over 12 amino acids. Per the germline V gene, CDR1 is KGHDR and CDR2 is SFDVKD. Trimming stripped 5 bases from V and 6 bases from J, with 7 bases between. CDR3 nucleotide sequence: TGTGCCACCAGTGCGGGGCCTCAGCCCCAGCATTTT. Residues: CATSAGPQPQHF.

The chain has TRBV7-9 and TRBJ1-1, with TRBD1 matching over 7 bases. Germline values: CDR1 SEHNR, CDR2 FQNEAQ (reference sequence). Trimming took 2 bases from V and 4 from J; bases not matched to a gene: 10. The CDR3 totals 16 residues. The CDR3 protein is CASSLLRWQGGTEAFF. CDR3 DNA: TGTGCCAGCAGCTTATTACGTTGGCAGGGGGGCACTGAAGCTTTCTTT. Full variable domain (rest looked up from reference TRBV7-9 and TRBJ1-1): DTGVSQNPRHKITKRGQNVTFRCDPISEHNRLYWYRQTLGQGPEFLTYFQNEAQLEKSRLLSDRFSAERPKGSFSTLEIQRTEQGDSAMYLCASSLLRWQGGTEAFFGQGTRLTVV.

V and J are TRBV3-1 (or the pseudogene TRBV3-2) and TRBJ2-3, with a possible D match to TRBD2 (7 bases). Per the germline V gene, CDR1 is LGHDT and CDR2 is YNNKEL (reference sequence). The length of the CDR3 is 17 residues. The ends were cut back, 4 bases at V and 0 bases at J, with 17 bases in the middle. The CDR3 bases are TGTGCCAGCAGCCCTTCAACCGGGGGGCCTAGCACAGATACGCAGTATTTT. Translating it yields CASSPSTGGPSTDTQYF.

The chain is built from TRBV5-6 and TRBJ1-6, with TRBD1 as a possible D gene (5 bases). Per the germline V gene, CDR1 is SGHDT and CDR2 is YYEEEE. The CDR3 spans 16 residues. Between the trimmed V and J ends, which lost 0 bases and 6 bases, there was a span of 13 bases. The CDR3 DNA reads TGTGCCAGCAGCTTGGCCGGGGGACGGATTAATTCACCCCTCCACTTT. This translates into CASSLAGGRINSPLHF.

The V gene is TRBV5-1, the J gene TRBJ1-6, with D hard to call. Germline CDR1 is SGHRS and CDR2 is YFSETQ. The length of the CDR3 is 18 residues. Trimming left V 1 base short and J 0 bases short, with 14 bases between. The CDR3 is CASSLRSSGASYNSPLHF. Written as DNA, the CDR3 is TGCGCCAGCAGCTTGAGATCCTCAGGAGCCTCCTATAATTCACCCCTCCACTTT.

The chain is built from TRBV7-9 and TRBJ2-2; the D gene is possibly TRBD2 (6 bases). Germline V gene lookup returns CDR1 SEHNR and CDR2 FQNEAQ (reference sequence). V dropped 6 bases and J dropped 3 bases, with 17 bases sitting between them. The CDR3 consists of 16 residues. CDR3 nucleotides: TGTGCCAGCAGACCGAAAAATTGGGGGGACACCGGGGAGCTGTTTTTT. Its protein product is CASRPKNWGDTGELFF.

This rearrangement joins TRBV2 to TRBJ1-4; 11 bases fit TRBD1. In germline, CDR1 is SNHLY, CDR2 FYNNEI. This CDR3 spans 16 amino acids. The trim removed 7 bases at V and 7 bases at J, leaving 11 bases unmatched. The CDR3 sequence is CASNDGTGGFGEKLFF. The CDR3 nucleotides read TGTGCCAGCAATGATGGGACAGGGGGTTTCGGTGAAAAACTGTTTTTT.

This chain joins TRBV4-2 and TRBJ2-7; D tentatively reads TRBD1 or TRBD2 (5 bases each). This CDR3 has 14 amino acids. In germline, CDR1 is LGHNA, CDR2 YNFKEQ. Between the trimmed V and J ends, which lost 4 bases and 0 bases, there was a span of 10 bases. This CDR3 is CASSPSGSSYEQYF. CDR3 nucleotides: TGTGCCAGCAGCCCCTCAGGGAGCTCCTACGAGCAGTACTTC.

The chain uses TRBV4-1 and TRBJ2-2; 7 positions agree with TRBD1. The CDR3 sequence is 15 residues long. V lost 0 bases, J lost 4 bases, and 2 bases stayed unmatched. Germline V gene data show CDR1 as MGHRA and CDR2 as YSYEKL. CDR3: CASSQEPGGTGELFF. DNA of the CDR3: TGCGCCAGCAGCCAAGAACCAGGGGGCACCGGGGAGCTGTTTTTT.

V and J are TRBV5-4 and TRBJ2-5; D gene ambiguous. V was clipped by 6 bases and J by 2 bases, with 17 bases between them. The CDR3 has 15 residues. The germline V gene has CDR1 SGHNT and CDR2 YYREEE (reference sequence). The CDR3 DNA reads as TGTGCCAGCACCCTGGGCGCAATCAATCAAGAGACCCAGTACTTC. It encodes CASTLGAINQETQYF.

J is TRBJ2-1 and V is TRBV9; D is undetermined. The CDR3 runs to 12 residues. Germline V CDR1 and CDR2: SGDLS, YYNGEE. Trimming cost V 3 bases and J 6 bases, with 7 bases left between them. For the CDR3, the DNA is TGTGCCAGCAGCGAAAACCTCAATGAGCAGTTCTTC. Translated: CASSENLNEQFF.

The CDR3 DNA is TGTGCCAGTAGTATCAGGGACCGGAGCTCCTATAATTCACCCCTCCACTTT. It translates to CASSIRDRSSYNSPLHF. The gene calls are TRBV19 and TRBJ1-6; D is possibly TRBD1 (5 bases). V dropped 3 bases and J dropped 0 bases, with 12 bases sitting between them. CDR3 length: 17 residues. CDR1 and CDR2 from the germline V gene are LNHDA and SQIVND (reference sequence).

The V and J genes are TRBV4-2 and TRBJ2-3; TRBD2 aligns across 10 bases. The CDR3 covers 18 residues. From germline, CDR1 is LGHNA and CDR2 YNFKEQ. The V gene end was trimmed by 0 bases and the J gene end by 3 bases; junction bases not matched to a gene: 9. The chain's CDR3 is CASSQDRGIAGGTDTQYF. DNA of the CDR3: TGTGCCAGCAGCCAAGATCGAGGGATAGCGGGGGGTACAGATACGCAGTATTTT.

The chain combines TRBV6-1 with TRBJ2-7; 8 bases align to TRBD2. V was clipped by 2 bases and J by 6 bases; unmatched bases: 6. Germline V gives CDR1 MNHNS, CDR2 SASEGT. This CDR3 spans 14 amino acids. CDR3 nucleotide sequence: TGTGCCAGCAGTGAAACGGGAGGGGGATCCGAGCAGTACTTC. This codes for CASSETGGGSEQYF.

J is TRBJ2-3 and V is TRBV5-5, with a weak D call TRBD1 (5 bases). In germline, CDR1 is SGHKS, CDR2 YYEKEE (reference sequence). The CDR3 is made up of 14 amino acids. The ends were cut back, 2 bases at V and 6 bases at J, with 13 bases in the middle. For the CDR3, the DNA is TGTGCCAGCAGCTTACAAGGGGTGGGGGATACGCAGTATTTT. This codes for CASSLQGVGDTQYF.

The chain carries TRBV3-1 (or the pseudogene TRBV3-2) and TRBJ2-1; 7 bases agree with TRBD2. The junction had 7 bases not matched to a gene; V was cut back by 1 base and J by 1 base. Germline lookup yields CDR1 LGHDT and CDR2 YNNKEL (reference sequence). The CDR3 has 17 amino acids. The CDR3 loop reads CASSQGFGGGSYNEQFF. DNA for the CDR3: TGTGCCAGCAGCCAAGGCTTTGGGGGGGGTTCCTACAATGAGCAGTTCTTC.

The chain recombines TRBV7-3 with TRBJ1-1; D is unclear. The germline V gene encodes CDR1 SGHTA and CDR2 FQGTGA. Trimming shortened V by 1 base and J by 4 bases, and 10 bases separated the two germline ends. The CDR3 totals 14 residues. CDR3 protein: CASSLKGGGTEAFF. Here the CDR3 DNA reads TGTGCCAGCAGCTTAAAGGGAGGAGGCACTGAAGCTTTCTTT.

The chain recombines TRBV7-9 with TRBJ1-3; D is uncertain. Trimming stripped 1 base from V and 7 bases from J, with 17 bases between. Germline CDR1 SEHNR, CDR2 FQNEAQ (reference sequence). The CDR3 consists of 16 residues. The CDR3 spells CASSLGRLILPNTIYF. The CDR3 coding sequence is TGTGCCAGCAGCTTAGGCAGGCTAATTCTCCCCAACACCATATATTTT.

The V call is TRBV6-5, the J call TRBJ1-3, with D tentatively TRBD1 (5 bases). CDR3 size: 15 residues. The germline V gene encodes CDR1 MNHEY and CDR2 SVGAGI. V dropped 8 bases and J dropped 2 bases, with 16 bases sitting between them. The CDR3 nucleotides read TGTGCCAGCGTAGCCGGGGGTTCTCCTGGAAACACCATATATTTT. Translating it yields CASVAGGSPGNTIYF.

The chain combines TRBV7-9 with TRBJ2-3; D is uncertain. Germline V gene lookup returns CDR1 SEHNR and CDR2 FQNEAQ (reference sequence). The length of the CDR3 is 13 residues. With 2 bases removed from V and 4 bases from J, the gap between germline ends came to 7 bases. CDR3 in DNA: TGTGCCAGCAGCTTATTCATCGCAGATACGCAGTATTTT. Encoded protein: CASSLFIADTQYF.

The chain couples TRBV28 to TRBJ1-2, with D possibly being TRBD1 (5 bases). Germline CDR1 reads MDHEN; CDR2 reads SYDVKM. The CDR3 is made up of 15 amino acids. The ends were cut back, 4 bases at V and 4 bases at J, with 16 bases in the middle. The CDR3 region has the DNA TGTGCCAGCAGTTCGCTCCCCTTGGGGGGCTATGGCTACACCTTC. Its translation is CASSSLPLGGYGYTF.

The CDR3 here is CASSELGTNGKPQHF. For the CDR3, the DNA is TGTGCCAGCAGTGAACTAGGGACTAACGGGAAGCCCCAGCATTTT. The V call is TRBV6-1, the J call TRBJ1-5; D is possibly TRBD1 (5 bases). Germline loops: CDR1 MNHNS, CDR2 SASEGT. The CDR3 is 15 amino acids. Trimming cost V 2 bases and J 8 bases, with 16 bases left between them.

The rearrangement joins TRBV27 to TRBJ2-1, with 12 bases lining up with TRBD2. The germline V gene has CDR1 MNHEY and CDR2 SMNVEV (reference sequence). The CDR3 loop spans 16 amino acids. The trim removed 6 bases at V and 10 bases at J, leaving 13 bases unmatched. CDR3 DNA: TGTGCCAGCAGGGCGGGACTAGCGGGTCCCAAAGGCGAGCAGTTCTTC. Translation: CASRAGLAGPKGEQFF.

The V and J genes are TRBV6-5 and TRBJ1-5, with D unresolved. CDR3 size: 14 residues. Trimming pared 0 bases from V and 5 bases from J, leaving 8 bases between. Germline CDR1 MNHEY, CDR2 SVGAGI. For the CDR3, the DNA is TGTGCCAGCAGTTACTCGAGCAGTTATCAGCCCCAGCATTTT. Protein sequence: CASSYSSSYQPQHF.

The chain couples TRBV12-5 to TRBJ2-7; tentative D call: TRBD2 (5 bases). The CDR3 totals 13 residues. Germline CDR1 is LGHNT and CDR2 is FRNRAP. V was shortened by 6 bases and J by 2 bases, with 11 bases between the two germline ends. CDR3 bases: TGTGCTAGTGGCCGCGGGTTCGCCTACGAGCAGTACTTC. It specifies CASGRGFAYEQYF.